This TCR beta chain was identified in a study of CXCR3-negative and CXCR3-positive naive CD8 T cells. Study-wide results and caveats: Both naive subsets showed comparably high diversity, and memory CD8+ cells showed much lower diversity.

In preparing the TRB cDNA libraries, 5' RACE with UMI labels was used. For each CDR3 protein, TCRdb gives one entry from its re-call of the 5' RACE reads, without DNA. The repertoire table contains 45,000 or so distinct CDR3 sequences. Every individual CD8+ T cell subset underwent sorting in triplicate at around 300,000 cells apiece. Germline CDR1 is DFQATT and CDR2 is SNEGSKA (reference sequence). The CDR3 loop spans 15 amino acids. Concerning this clonotype itself: The antigen is undetermined.

The TCR was taken from a human donor in good health. Some clones in this sample may be carry-over from other donors' samples. The chain is built from TRBV20-1 and TRBJ2-2; the D gene TCRdb calls, TRBD1, cannot be checked with no DNA. Material for sequencing was naive CXCR3- CD8+ T cells from blood. The subset is: CD45RO-CCR7+CD27+CD95- naive CD8+ T cells lacking CXCR3 (TNR3-). The CDR3 protein is CSASPWTQPTGELFF.